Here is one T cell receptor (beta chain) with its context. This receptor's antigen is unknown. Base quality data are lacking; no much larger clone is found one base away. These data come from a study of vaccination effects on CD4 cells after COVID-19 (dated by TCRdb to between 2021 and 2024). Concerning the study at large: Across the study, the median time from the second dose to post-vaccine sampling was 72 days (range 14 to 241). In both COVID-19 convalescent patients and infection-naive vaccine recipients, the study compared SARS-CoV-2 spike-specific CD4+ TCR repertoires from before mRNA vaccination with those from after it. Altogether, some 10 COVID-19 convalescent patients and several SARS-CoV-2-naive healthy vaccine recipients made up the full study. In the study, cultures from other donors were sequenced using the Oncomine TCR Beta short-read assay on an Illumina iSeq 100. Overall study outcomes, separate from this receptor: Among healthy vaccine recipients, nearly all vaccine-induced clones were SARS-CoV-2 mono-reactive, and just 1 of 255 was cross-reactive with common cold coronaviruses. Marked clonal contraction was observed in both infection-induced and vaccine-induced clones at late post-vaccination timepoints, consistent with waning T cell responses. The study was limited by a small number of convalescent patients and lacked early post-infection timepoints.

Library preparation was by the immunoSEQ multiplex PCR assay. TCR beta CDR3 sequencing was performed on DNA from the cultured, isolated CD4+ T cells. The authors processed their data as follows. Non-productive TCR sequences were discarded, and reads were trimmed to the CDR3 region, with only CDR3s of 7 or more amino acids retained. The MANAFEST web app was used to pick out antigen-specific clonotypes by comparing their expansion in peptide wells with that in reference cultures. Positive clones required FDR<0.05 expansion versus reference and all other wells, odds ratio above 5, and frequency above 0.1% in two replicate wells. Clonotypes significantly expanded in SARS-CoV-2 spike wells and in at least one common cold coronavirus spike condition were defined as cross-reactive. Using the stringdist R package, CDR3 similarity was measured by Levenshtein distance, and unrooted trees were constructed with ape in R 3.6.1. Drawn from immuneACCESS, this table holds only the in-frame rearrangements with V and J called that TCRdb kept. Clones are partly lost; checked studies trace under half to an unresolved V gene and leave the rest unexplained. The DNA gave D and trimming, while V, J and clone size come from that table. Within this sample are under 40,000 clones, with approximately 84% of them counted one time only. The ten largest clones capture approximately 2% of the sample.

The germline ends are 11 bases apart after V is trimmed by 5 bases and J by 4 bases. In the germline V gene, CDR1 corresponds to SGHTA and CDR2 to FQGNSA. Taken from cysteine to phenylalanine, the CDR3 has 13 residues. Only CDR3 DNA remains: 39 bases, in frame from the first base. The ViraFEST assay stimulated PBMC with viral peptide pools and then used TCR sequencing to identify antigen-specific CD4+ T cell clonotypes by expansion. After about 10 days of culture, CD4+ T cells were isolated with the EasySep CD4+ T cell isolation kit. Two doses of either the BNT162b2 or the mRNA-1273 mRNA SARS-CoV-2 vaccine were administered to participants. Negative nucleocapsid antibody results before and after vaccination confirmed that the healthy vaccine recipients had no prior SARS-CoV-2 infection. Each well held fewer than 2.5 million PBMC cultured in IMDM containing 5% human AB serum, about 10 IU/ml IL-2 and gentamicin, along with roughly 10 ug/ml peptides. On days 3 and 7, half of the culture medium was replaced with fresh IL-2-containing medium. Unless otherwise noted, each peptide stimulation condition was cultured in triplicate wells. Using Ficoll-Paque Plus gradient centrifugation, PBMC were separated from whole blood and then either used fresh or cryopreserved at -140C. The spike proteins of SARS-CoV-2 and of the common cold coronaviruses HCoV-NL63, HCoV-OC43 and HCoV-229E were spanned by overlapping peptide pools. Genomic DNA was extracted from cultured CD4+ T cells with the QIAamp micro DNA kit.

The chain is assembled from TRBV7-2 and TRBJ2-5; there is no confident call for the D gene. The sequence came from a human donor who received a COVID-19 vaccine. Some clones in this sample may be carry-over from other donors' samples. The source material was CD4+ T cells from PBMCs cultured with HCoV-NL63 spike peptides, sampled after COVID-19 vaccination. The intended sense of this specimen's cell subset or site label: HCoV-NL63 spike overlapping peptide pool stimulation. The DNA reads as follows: TGTGCCAGCAGCCAAGGGTGGATAGAGACCCAGTACTTC. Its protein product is CASSQGWIETQYF.